One T cell receptor beta chain is described in this entry. These data originate in a study of cytomegalovirus exposure and HLA in healthy donors. The CDR3 sequence is 12 residues long. V was cut by 5 bases and J by 10 bases, with 11 bases left in between. Germline CDR1 is MDHEN and CDR2 is SYDVKM. Amplification used 60 Vbeta primers and 13 Jbeta primers. Clones were sequenced by immunoSEQ multiplex PCR, and TCRdb holds only the in-frame ones, with some missing. Among about 140,000 clones listed, 61% were seen once. Specimen: PBMCs. The clonotype comes from a male donor in good health and CMV-seronegative. The V and J genes are TRBV28 and TRBJ1-4, with a weak D call TRBD1 (5 bases). CDR3 sequence: CASSAMGGKLFF. CDR3 in DNA: TGTGCCAGCAGTGCGATGGGGGGAAAACTGTTTTTT.